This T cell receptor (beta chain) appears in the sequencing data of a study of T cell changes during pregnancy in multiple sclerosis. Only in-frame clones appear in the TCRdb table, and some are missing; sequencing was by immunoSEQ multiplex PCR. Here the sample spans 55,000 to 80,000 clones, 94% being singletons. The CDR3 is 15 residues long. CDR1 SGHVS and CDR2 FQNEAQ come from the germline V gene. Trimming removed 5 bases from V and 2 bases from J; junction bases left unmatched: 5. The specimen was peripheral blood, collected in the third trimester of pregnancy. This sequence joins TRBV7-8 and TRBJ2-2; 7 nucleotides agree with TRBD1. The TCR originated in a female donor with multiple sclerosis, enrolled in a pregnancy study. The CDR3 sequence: CASSPRTGNTGELFF. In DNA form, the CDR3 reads TGTGCCAGCAGCCCCCGGACAGGTAACACCGGGGAGCTGTTTTTT.